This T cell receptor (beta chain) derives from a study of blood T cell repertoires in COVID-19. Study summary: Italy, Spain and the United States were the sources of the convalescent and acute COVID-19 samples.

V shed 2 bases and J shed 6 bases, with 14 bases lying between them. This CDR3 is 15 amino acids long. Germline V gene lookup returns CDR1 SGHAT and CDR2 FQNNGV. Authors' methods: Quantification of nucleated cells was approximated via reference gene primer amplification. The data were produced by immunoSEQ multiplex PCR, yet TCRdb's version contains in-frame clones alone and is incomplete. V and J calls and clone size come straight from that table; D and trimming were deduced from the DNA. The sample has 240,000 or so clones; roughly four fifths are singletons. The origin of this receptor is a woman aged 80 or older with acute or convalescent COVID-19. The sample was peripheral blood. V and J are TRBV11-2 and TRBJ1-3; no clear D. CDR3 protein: CASSLYARRKNTIYF. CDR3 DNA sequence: TGTGCCAGCAGCTTATACGCCAGGAGGAAAAACACCATATATTTT. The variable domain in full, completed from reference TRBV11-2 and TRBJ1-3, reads EAGVAQSPRYKIIEKRQSVAFWCNPISGHATLYWYQQILGQGPKLLIQFQNNGVVDDSQLPKDRFSAERLKGVDSTLKIQPAKLEDSAVYLCASSLYARRKNTIYFGEGSWLTVV.